Presented here are 17 T cell receptor beta chains from one specimen sequenced in a study of cytomegalovirus exposure and HLA in healthy donors. The PCR made use of 60 Vbeta and 13 Jbeta primers. Assay used: immunoSEQ multiplex PCR; TCRdb lists only in-frame clones, some missing. Its listing shows more than 60,000 clones. Sequencing was performed on PBMCs. The receptors come from a boy between 5 and 17 years old in good health and CMV-seronegative.

This chain joins TRBV5-1 and TRBJ2-7; 7 nucleotides agree with TRBD1. V shed 0 bases, J shed 1 base, and the junction held 7 bases outside the gene matches. This CDR3 contains 16 residues. The V gene's germline CDR1 is SGHRS and CDR2 YFSETQ. The CDR3 coding sequence is TGCGCCAGCAGCTTGGGGGCAGGGGGTATATCCTACGAGCAGTACTTC. Its protein product is CASSLGAGGISYEQYF.

This chain joins TRBV18 and TRBJ2-7; D is unclear. Germline V gives CDR1 KGHSH, CDR2 LQKENI. V was cut by 0 bases and J by 6 bases, with 12 bases left in between. The CDR3 length is 14 residues. The CDR3 is CASSPPSVRGEQYF. Here the CDR3 DNA reads TGTGCCAGCTCACCACCTTCTGTGAGAGGCGAGCAGTACTTC.

This chain links TRBV7-6 with TRBJ2-1; no clear D gene. Germline V gives CDR1 SGHVS, CDR2 FNYEAQ. The CDR3 runs to 15 residues. V lost 6 bases to trimming and J lost 6 bases, with 18 bases between them. CDR3 sequence (DNA): TGTGCCAGCAGAACCCGACCAGGTCCCCTCAATGAGCAGTTCTTC. Translating it yields CASRTRPGPLNEQFF.

V usage is TRBV5-4 and J usage is TRBJ2-5, with 9 nucleotides matching TRBD2. The CDR3 has 15 amino acids. Germline V gene data show CDR1 as SGHNT and CDR2 as YYREEE (reference sequence). V gave up 4 bases and J gave up 2 bases; unmatched junction bases: 6. CDR3 coding DNA: TGTGCCAGCAGCAAGACTAGCGGCCCTCAAGAGACCCAGTACTTC. This codes for CASSKTSGPQETQYF.

V and J are TRBV19 and TRBJ1-5; D is uncertain. The germline V and J ends were trimmed by 3 bases and 5 bases, with 11 bases remaining between them. Germline CDR1 and CDR2: LNHDA and SQIVND (reference sequence). CDR3 length: 14 residues. CDR3 amino acids: CASSIGRPHQPQHF. The CDR3 coding sequence is TGTGCCAGTAGTATTGGGAGGCCCCATCAGCCCCAGCATTTT.

The J gene is TRBJ1-1, the V gene TRBV30, with TRBD1 matching 11 bases. This CDR3 has 16 residues. From germline, CDR1 is GTSNPN and CDR2 SVGIG (reference sequence). V was clipped by 0 bases and J by 1 base; unmatched bases: 4. The DNA of the CDR3 is TGTGCCTGGAGTGTAGGGACAGGGGGGTCGAACACTGAAGCTTTCTTT. This translates into CAWSVGTGGSNTEAFF. Variable domain in full (rest from reference TRBV30 and TRBJ1-1): SQTIHQWPATLVQPVGSPLSLECTVEGTSNPNLYWYRQAAGRGLQLLFYSVGIGQISSEVPQNLSASRPQDRQFILSSKKLLLSDSGFYLCAWSVGTGGSNTEAFFGQGTRLTVV.

J is TRBJ1-2 and V is TRBV15; 12 nucleotides line up with TRBD1. V was pared by 1 base and J by 6 bases, with 9 bases of the junction left unmatched. The CDR3 covers 17 residues. Germline V gene lookup returns CDR1 LNHNV and CDR2 YYDKDF (reference sequence). This CDR3 is CATSRVGTGGMQNGYTF. CDR3 DNA: TGTGCCACCAGCAGAGTTGGGACAGGGGGCATGCAAAATGGCTACACCTTC.

This chain joins TRBV9 and TRBJ2-7; TRBD2 agrees at 9 bases. After removal of 3 bases from V and 3 bases from J, the junction contained 10 bases not matched to a gene. The CDR3 is made up of 16 amino acids. CDR1 and CDR2 (germline): SGDLS, YYNGEE. The CDR3 sequence is CASSAQRTSAHYEQYF. As DNA, the CDR3 is TGTGCCAGCAGCGCACAAAGGACTAGCGCACACTACGAGCAGTACTTC.

This sequence joins TRBV18 and TRBJ1-1; TRBD1 aligns across 11 bases. There are 15 residues in the CDR3. Germline CDR1 reads KGHSH; CDR2 reads LQKENI. The V segment lost 1 base and the J segment 4 bases; nucleotides outside the gene matches: 2. The CDR3 DNA sequence: TGTGCCAGCTCACCACTCGGGACAGGGGGCACTGAAGCTTTCTTT. Its protein is CASSPLGTGGTEAFF.

V and J are TRBV5-6 and TRBJ1-1, with D possibly matching TRBD1 (5 bases). Trimming took 0 bases from V and 7 from J, leaving 16 bases between them. CDR3 length equals 15 residues. The V gene's germline CDR1 is SGHDT and CDR2 YYEEEE. CDR3 coding DNA: TGTGCCAGCAGCTTGGCGGGGGGTGGGGGACGTGAAGCTTTCTTT. This encodes CASSLAGGGGREAFF.

This chain uses TRBV19 with TRBJ1-5; 10 bases fit TRBD1. The CDR3 covers 17 residues. Germline CDR1 reads LNHDA; CDR2 reads SQIVND (reference sequence). Losses at the gene ends were 7 bases for V and 1 base for J; bases not matched to a gene: 10. The CDR3 sequence: CASKTTGTGVSNQPQHF. The DNA of the CDR3 is TGTGCCAGTAAAACAACCGGGACAGGGGTGAGCAATCAGCCCCAGCATTTT.

Written as DNA, the CDR3 is TGTGCCAGCAGCTTAGAGGGCCGGGGTTACGAGCAGTACTTC. This sequence encodes CASSLEGRGYEQYF. The genes are TRBV11-1 and TRBJ2-7; TRBD2 is a possible D gene (5 bases). There are 14 residues in the CDR3. Per the germline V gene, CDR1 is SGHAT and CDR2 is FQDESV (reference sequence). Trimming cost V 1 base and J 4 bases, with 11 bases left between them.

The rearrangement joins TRBV9 to TRBJ2-7, with D perhaps TRBD1 (8 bases). This CDR3 has 15 residues. CDR1 is SGDLS and CDR2 is YYNGEE in the germline V gene. Trimming shortened V by 2 bases and J by 1 base, and 13 bases separated the two germline ends. Here the CDR3 reads CASSVGGDRSYEQYF. CDR3 coding DNA: TGTGCCAGCAGCGTGGGGGGGGACAGGTCCTACGAGCAGTACTTC.

The V gene is TRBV5-5, the J gene TRBJ1-3; D remains ambiguous. This CDR3 contains 14 residues. Germline V lookup: CDR1 SGHKS, CDR2 YYEKEE (reference sequence). Trimming shortened V by 5 bases and J by 0 bases, and 9 bases separated the two germline ends. The CDR3 region has the DNA TGTGCCAGCAGTCCACACCGCTCTGGAAACACCATATATTTT. This sequence encodes CASSPHRSGNTIYF.

The J gene is TRBJ2-3, the V gene TRBV30; a weak D match, TRBD1 (6 bases). The CDR3 contains 13 residues. V lost 2 bases to trimming and J lost 1 base, with 7 bases between them. Germline V gene lookup returns CDR1 GTSNPN and CDR2 SVGIG (reference sequence). CDR3 protein: CAWSRQGTDTQYF. In nucleotides, the CDR3 is TGTGCCTGGAGTCGACAGGGCACAGATACGCAGTATTTT. The full variable domain, with the rest looked up from reference TRBV30 and TRBJ2-3, is SQTIHQWPATLVQPVGSPLSLECTVEGTSNPNLYWYRQAAGRGLQLLFYSVGIGQISSEVPQNLSASRPQDRQFILSSKKLLLSDSGFYLCAWSRQGTDTQYFGPGTRLTVL.

The chain joins TRBV27 to TRBJ1-5; tentative D call: TRBD1 (5 bases). Germline loops: CDR1 MNHEY, CDR2 SMNVEV (reference sequence). The CDR3 contains 14 residues. Between the trimmed V and J ends, which lost 4 bases and 7 bases, there was a span of 14 bases. The CDR3 DNA sequence: TGTGCCAGCAGTTCCAGACAGAAAACCCAGCCCCAGCATTTT. It codes for CASSSRQKTQPQHF.

The CDR3 sequence: CASSPSGPNTEAFF. CDR3 in DNA: TGTGCCAGCTCACCATCAGGCCCGAACACTGAAGCTTTCTTT. The V call is TRBV18, the J call TRBJ1-1, with D unresolved. V gave up 2 bases and J gave up 1 base, with 8 bases separating them. This CDR3 spans 14 amino acids. Germline V gene data show CDR1 as KGHSH and CDR2 as LQKENI. The whole variable domain, remainder taken from reference TRBV18 and TRBJ1-1, is NAGVMQNPRHLVRRRGQEARLRCSPMKGHSHVYWYRQLPEEGLKFMVYLQKENIIDESGMPKERFSAEFPKEGPSILRIQQVVRGDSAAYFCASSPSGPNTEAFFGQGTRLTVV.